Listed below are T cell receptor beta chains from one sample, sequenced in a study of cytomegalovirus exposure and HLA in healthy donors. The assay was immunoSEQ multiplex PCR, and TCRdb's table has in-frame clones only and misses some. The repertoire consists of under 200,000 clones, with 82% occurring once and the leading ten covering around 1.5%. Specimen: PBMCs. Receptors were obtained from a girl aged 10 to 17 in good health and CMV-seropositive. CDR3s include the opening cysteine and the closing phenylalanine or tryptophan. The D gene is left open where the match is weak.

v_call	d_call	cdr3_aa
TRBV7-9	NA	CSSSETGRKVTGELFF
TRBV7-9	TRBD1	CASSLGDRGNTEAFF
TRBV6-4	TRBD1	CASSENRGGEQFF
TRBV7-3	TRBD2	CASSLRGLASTGELFF
TRBV25-1	NA	CASSATRQATNEKLFF
TRBV5-1	NA	CASSLDRGGQETQYF
TRBV5-4	NA	CASSLGSGYEQYF
TRBV19	NA	CASSIIDSTNEKLFF
TRBV5-1	TRBD1	CASSRGQEETQYF
TRBV29-1	TRBD1	CSVGQGLDRGNTIYF
TRBV4-3	NA	CASSEGRVSSYNEQFF
TRBV7-2	NA	CASSPDRLSNQPQHF
TRBV28	TRBD1	CASSLRFRTGAGSTF
TRBV5-1	TRBD2	CASSLGTSGGADTQYF
TRBV28	NA	CASSPARGYNQPQHF
TRBV28	NA	CASSLSTTRGYPDSYEQYF
TRBV7-9	NA	CASSLAFSNEQYF
TRBV6-7	TRBD1	CASSTPGQELNEQYF
TRBV7-6	NA	CALWGKAYGYTF
TRBV7-3	NA	CASSLIRSGLNEQFF
TRBV6-6	TRBD1	CASSGQGTGPQHF
TRBV5-4	TRBD1	CASSFRPLGQMNTEAFF
TRBV7-3	TRBD1	CASSFPVTGSVGENLFF
TRBV28	NA	CASSLDISNQPQHF
TRBV30	NA	CAWSMGDGLYGYTF
TRBV28	NA	CASRSDYEQYF
TRBV27	TRBD2	CASRRTTGLSTDTQYF
TRBV5-1	TRBD1	CASSPDRGHQPQHF
TRBV5-5	NA	CASSLSEEGLFGELFF
TRBV7-3	TRBD2	CASSLRTSSGPDTQYF
TRBV11-2	NA	CASSPISRRTGTNYEQYF
TRBV6-1	NA	CASSVLSGGNQPQHF
TRBV9	NA	CASSQDRNTGELFF
TRBV28	NA	CASLPRGGPYEQYF
TRBV7-2	NA	CASSLWRSAGNTIYF
TRBV5-6	NA	CASSSTPGLNSPLHF
TRBV6-5	NA	CASSQGLAYEQYF
TRBV4-3	TRBD2	CASSPRGLAGGRETQYF
TRBV29-1	NA	CSVEGSGYHEQYF
TRBV10-3	TRBD2	CAISEPLGLAGGDRKETQYF
TRBV6-5	TRBD1	CASRMGQGTYEQYF
TRBV18	TRBD1	CASSPPPGQSQSEQFF
TRBV28	NA	CASTGGTDTFYEQYF
TRBV29-1	TRBD2	CSARMAGGLYEQFF